The TCR beta chain described here comes from a study of CD8+CD57+ T cells in acquired aplastic anemia. Turning to the study itself: Mean DNA quantity obtained from sorted CD4+ and CD8+ cells was 2.5 to 4 ug. Healthy donors averaged about 10 million reads for CD4+ cells.

TCR beta VDJ and CDR3 were profiled, and genomic DNA was the template. TCRdb ran MiXCR on the reads and lists one entry per CDR3 protein. The sample includes 200,000 to 250,000 distinct CDR3 sequences, 34% seen only once; the top ten take about 1.1%. Germline loops: CDR1 LNHNV, CDR2 YYDKDF (reference sequence). The CDR3 totals 16 residues. V gave up 5 bases and J gave up 2 bases; unmatched junction bases: 7. By proportion, this clonotype is medium-sized. This clonotype was obtained from a human donor in good health, serving as a control. The source material was sorted CD4+, CD8+, or CD8+CD57+ T cells (not recorded which) from PBMCs. This chain links TRBV15 with TRBJ2-7; 12 bases align to TRBD2. The chain's CDR3 is CATSPRLAGATYEQYF. The CDR3 DNA follows: TGTGCCACCAGCCCCCGACTAGCGGGAGCCACCTACGAGCAGTACTTC.